A selection of T cell receptor beta chains follows, all from one sample in a study of human T cells and chemical hapten exposure. TCRdb re-called the RACE reads with MiXCR, one entry per CDR3 protein. The sample includes under 400,000 distinct CDR3 sequences, 5.1% of them seen just once. The sequenced sample was whole blood, obtained in connection with sensitization to the hapten diphenylcyclopropenone (DPC). These receptors all stem from a woman between 50 and 59 years old with alopecia areata. Some clones in this sample may be carry-over from other donors' samples. Each CDR3 is given with its conserved first and last residue. D genes are given only for firm matches. Not all rows give a size; the values are once, few, many and, for expanded clones, a class.

V gene	J gene	D gene	clone size	CDR3 DNA	CDR3 protein
TRBV20-1	TRBJ2-7	TRBD2	few	TGCAGTGCTAGAGATCACCAGGGACTAGCGCACGAGCAGTACTTC	CSARDHQGLAHEQYF
TRBV5-1	TRBJ1-1	TRBD1	few	TGCGCCAGCAGCTACCCCTTGGACAGGGGATCGTCGCGTTCTGAAGCTTTCTTT	CASSYPLDRGSSRSEAFF
TRBV3-1	TRBJ2-1	TRBD2	many	TGTGCCAGCAGCCAAGTTGCGGGAGTGCCCGGGAATGAGCAGTTCTTC	CASSQVAGVPGNEQFF
TRBV3-1	TRBJ2-1	TRBD2	many	TGTGCCAGCAGCCAAATAGCGGGGGGGCAAGGAACCTACAATGAGCAGTTCTTC	CASSQIAGGQGTYNEQFF
TRBV7-2	TRBJ2-3	TRBD2	few	TGTGCCAGCAGCCCTAGCGGGGGGCCGGTCCTTGTTACGCAGTATTTT	CASSPSGGPVLVTQYF
TRBV24-1	TRBJ2-4	-	few	TGTGCCACCAGTGAACACCGGGACCGTGGAGCCAAAAACATTCAGTACTTC	CATSEHRDRGAKNIQYF
TRBV24-1	TRBJ1-3	-	-	TGTGCCACCAGTGATTTAGGACTAAACACCATATATTTT	CATSDLGLNTIYF
TRBV9	TRBJ1-2	-	-	TGTGCCAGCAACAGGGAGGGCGGCTACACCTTC	CASNREGGYTF
TRBV28	TRBJ2-2	-	many	TGTGCCAGCAGCCCCCCGGGTCCGAACACCGGGGAGCTGTTTTTT	CASSPPGPNTGELFF
TRBV2	TRBJ2-5	TRBD2	few	TGTGCCAGCAGTGAGGGACTAGCGGGGGGTTCCTGGACCCAGTACTTC	CASSEGLAGGSWTQYF
TRBV6-8	TRBJ1-1	-	many	TGTGCCAGCAGTTTGAAAGGGGCCAAATACAGCACTGAAGCTTTCTTT	CASSLKGAKYSTEAFF
TRBV6-1	TRBJ1-4	TRBD1	-	TGTGCCAGCAGCGCAGGGGGAAAACTGTTTTTT	CASSAGGKLFF
TRBV7-8	TRBJ2-1	-	few	TGTGCCAGCAGCTTACAAGGGTTGGGCACTTACAATGAGCAGTTCTTC	CASSLQGLGTYNEQFF
TRBV6-5	TRBJ1-1	-	many	TGTGCCAGCAGTCCACTACAGGGCTTTGAAGCTTTCTTT	CASSPLQGFEAFF
TRBV9	TRBJ2-1	TRBD2	many	TGTGCCAGCAGCGTAGACGGGGGGTTGGAGCAGTTCTTC	CASSVDGGLEQFF
TRBV12-3/TRBV12-4	TRBJ1-1	-	many	TGTGCCAGCAGTATCGACTGGAACACTGAAGCTTTCTTT	CASSIDWNTEAFF
TRBV18	TRBJ2-3	-	-	TGTGCCAGCTCACCACAAAACCTAGTCGATACGCAGTATTTT	CASSPQNLVDTQYF
TRBV7-2	TRBJ1-6	-	many	TGTGCCAGCAGCCCCGTCGGTAAGGCCCTCCACTTT	CASSPVGKALHF
TRBV27	TRBJ2-3	-	many	TGTGCCAGCAGTTTCTTGCAAAGTGGAGATACGCAGTATTTT	CASSFLQSGDTQYF
TRBV13	TRBJ2-3	TRBD2	-	TGTGCCAGCAGCCCTGATGCTTTAAGCGGGGGGGTCACAGATACGCAGTATTTT	CASSPDALSGGVTDTQYF
TRBV28	TRBJ2-4	-	few	TGTGCCAGCACCGCTCGGGCTCTGGACATTCAGTACTTC	CASTARALDIQYF
TRBV6-6	TRBJ1-1	-	-	TGTGCCAGCAATAGGAGGAACACTGAAGCTTTCTTT	CASNRRNTEAFF
TRBV6-2/TRBV6-3	TRBJ1-1	-	-	TGTGCCAGCAGTTACCCGACGGACACTGAAGCTTTCTTT	CASSYPTDTEAFF
TRBV4-2	TRBJ1-1	-	few	TGTGCCAGCAGCCAAGAAGGTAGGGGATTCCTGAACACTGAAGCTTTCTTT	CASSQEGRGFLNTEAFF
TRBV5-4	TRBJ1-2	-	few	TGTGCCAGCAGCTCCCCGGCATTTAACTATGGCTACACCTTC	CASSSPAFNYGYTF
TRBV7-9	TRBJ2-1	-	-	TGTGCCAGCAGCTTAAGCAGTTGGAGAAGCTCCTACAATGAGCAGTTCTTC	CASSLSSWRSSYNEQFF
TRBV18	TRBJ2-3	TRBD2	many	TGTGCCAGCTCACGACTAGCGACGGGTTACACAGATACGCAGTATTTT	CASSRLATGYTDTQYF
TRBV20-1	TRBJ1-3	-	many	TGCAGTGCTAGAGGCGCTGGGAGAGACACCATATATTTT	CSARGAGRDTIYF
TRBV3-1	TRBJ1-6	TRBD1	few	TGTGCCAGCAGCCGCTTTGGGACAGCAGCCGGTTCACCCCTCCACTTT	CASSRFGTAAGSPLHF
TRBV10-3	TRBJ1-2	-	few	TGTGCCATCAGTGGTGGGCAGGGAATAGGCTACACCTTC	CAISGGQGIGYTF
TRBV12-3/TRBV12-4	TRBJ1-6	TRBD1	-	TGTGCCAGCAGCCCCAGGACAGGGGGCCTTAATTCACCCCTCCACTTT	CASSPRTGGLNSPLHF
TRBV20-1	TRBJ1-2	TRBD1	few	TGCAGTCTCCGGGACAGGGATCATGATGGCTACACCTTC	CSLRDRDHDGYTF
TRBV5-4	TRBJ1-2	-	-	TGTGCCAGCAGCGCGGACGGGGGATCACCCACCTTC	CASSADGGSPTF
TRBV27	TRBJ1-1	TRBD1	many	TGTGCCAGCAGTACCTGGGACAGGGAAGCTTTCTTT	CASSTWDREAFF
TRBV6-5	TRBJ1-5	TRBD1	-	TGTGCCAGCAGCCCGTCACAGGGGACCTATCAGCCCCAGCATTTT	CASSPSQGTYQPQHF
TRBV2	TRBJ1-2	-	-	TGTGCCAGCAGTGCGGGAGGGAACTATGGCTACACCTTC	CASSAGGNYGYTF
TRBV7-9	TRBJ2-7	TRBD2	-	TGTGCCAGCCGAAACAGCGGGAGTGGCGAGCAGTACTTC	CASRNSGSGEQYF
TRBV4-2	TRBJ2-1	-	many	TGTGCCAGCAGCGCGACAGGTATTAGCGTTGGATTCGGTGAGCAGTTCTTC	CASSATGISVGFGEQFF
TRBV13	TRBJ2-7	TRBD1	few	TGTGCCAGCAGCTTGGGGACAGTTGCCTACGAGCAGTACTTC	CASSLGTVAYEQYF
TRBV29-1	TRBJ2-4	-	-	TGCAGCGTTCCCCACTTGGGGGGGCCGGTGTCGGACGCCCGGTATGCAAAAAACATTCAGTACTTC	CSVPHLGGPVSDARYAKNIQYF
TRBV11-2	TRBJ2-3	TRBD2	-	TGTGCCAGCAGCGATAGCGGGTTGCAGGATACGCAGTATTTT	CASSDSGLQDTQYF
TRBV5-1	TRBJ1-1	TRBD1	-	TGCGCCAGCAGCCTGGAATGGACAGGGGGCAAGACTGAAGCTTTCTTT	CASSLEWTGGKTEAFF
TRBV18	TRBJ1-1	-	-	TGTGCCAGCTCACCAATGAGTCCGCCTGAAGCTTTCTTT	CASSPMSPPEAFF
TRBV12-3/TRBV12-4	TRBJ2-7	-	many	TGTGCCAGCAGGGGTGGTGGAGAGCAGTACTTC	CASRGGGEQYF
TRBV3-1	TRBJ2-1	-	many	TGTGCCAGCAGCCAAGCTGGGGGACGGCAGTTCTTC	CASSQAGGRQFF
TRBV27	TRBJ2-7	TRBD1	-	TGTGCCAGCAGCCGACAGGGTACGTACGAGCAGTACTTC	CASSRQGTYEQYF
TRBV10-2	TRBJ2-1	-	many	TGCGCCAGCAGTGAGCCCAGACTAAACTCCTACAATGAGCAGTTCTTC	CASSEPRLNSYNEQFF
TRBV12-3/TRBV12-4	TRBJ2-5	TRBD2	-	TGTGCCAGCAGTTTAGCGGGTCTAGCGGGGGACCAAGAGACCCAGTACTTC	CASSLAGLAGDQETQYF
TRBV6-6	TRBJ1-1	-	few	TGTGCCAGCAGTTACTCCCAGGAAGCCCTAACTGAAGCTTTCTTT	CASSYSQEALTEAFF
TRBV12-3/TRBV12-4	TRBJ2-7	-	-	TGTGCCAGCAGTAAACTAGGAGGGTCGGACGAGCAGTACTTC	CASSKLGGSDEQYF
TRBV2	TRBJ2-6	TRBD1	many	TGTGCCAGCGTACAACCGGGGACAGGGGGTCTTGGGGCCAACGTCCTGACTTTC	CASVQPGTGGLGANVLTF
TRBV29-1	TRBJ1-1	-	many	TGCAGCGTTGAACAGAACACTGAAGCTTTCTTT	CSVEQNTEAFF
TRBV2	TRBJ1-4	TRBD1	many	TGTGCCAGCAGGCCCCCTTCCCGGGACAGGGGGGAAAAACTGTTTTTT	CASRPPSRDRGEKLFF
TRBV10-3	TRBJ2-6	-	many	TGTGCCATCAGTGGAGGGTTCTCTGGGGCCAACGTCCTGACTTTC	CAISGGFSGANVLTF
TRBV7-9	TRBJ2-3	-	few	TGTGCCAGCAGCTTAGTGCACACAGATACGCAGTATTTT	CASSLVHTDTQYF